These 24 T cell receptor beta chains originate from one sample sequenced in a study of spatial heterogeneity in lung cancer. Via MiXCR, TCRdb re-called the 5' RACE reads, giving one row per CDR3 protein. The data show about 10,000 distinct CDR3 sequences, with under 30% seen just once and 3.9% held by the top ten. Time point here: blood at routine non-recurrence follow-up after resection. This sample comprised PBMCs, obtained at follow-up. The receptors were sampled from a female donor with early-stage non-small cell lung cancer.

This clonotype was seen a handful of times. The chain employs TRBV28 and TRBJ2-3; D is unclear. The germline V gene encodes CDR1 MDHEN and CDR2 SYDVKM. This CDR3 is built from 12 residues. The ends were cut back, 5 bases at V and 3 bases at J, with 6 bases in the middle. In DNA form, the CDR3 reads TGTGCCAGCAGTCGTTTAACAGATACGCAGTATTTT. This sequence encodes CASSRLTDTQYF. Full variable domain (missing parts from reference TRBV28 and TRBJ2-3): DVKVTQSSRYLVKRTGEKVFLECVQDMDHENMFWYRQDPGLGLRLIYFSYDVKMKEKGDIPEGYSVSREKKERFSLILESASTNQTSMYLCASSRLTDTQYFGPGTRLTVL.

The chain employs TRBV6-2 or TRBV6-3 and TRBJ2-1; tentatively, D is TRBD2 (6 bases). The CDR3 has 15 amino acids. Germline CDR1 is MNHEY and CDR2 is SVGEGT. The V end lost 1 base, the J end lost 2 bases, and 9 bases lay between the germline ends. The CDR3 region has the DNA TGTGCCAGCAGTTACTTGGCGGGACCCTACAATGAGCAGTTCTTC. This codes for CASSYLAGPYNEQFF.

This clonotype appeared a few times. This chain links TRBV7-9 with TRBJ2-4; D gene unclear. Germline V gene sequence: CDR1 SEHNR, CDR2 FQNEAQ (reference sequence). There are 13 residues in the CDR3. V was pared by 6 bases and J by 0 bases, with 6 bases between. The CDR3 DNA is TGTGCCAGCAGAGTACTAGCCAAAAACATTCAGTACTTC. Translating gives CASRVLAKNIQYF.

This clonotype is judged medium-sized. For the CDR3, the DNA is TGTGCCAGCAGTTTGGCTAGCGGTAACAATGAGCAGTTCTTC. This encodes CASSLASGNNEQFF. The chain uses TRBV12-3 or TRBV12-4 and TRBJ2-1; 7 bases fit TRBD2. This CDR3 is 14 amino acids long. The junction had 4 bases not matched to a gene; V was cut back by 3 bases and J by 5 bases.

The V gene is TRBV29-1, the J gene TRBJ2-1; TRBD2 matches 9 bases. V was pared by 6 bases and J by 4 bases, with 10 bases of the junction left unmatched. Germline V CDR1 and CDR2: SQVTM, ANQGSEA. This CDR3 has 15 amino acids. CDR3 in amino acids: CSVTSGPGGYNEQFF. CDR3 DNA sequence: TGCAGCGTCACTAGCGGGCCGGGCGGGTACAATGAGCAGTTCTTC.

This clonotype is termed medium-sized. This CDR3 reads CSVEEVGWNTEAFF. CDR3 coding DNA: TGCAGCGTTGAAGAGGTGGGTTGGAACACTGAAGCTTTCTTT. V and J are TRBV29-1 and TRBJ1-1; D not certain. V lost 0 bases, J lost 1 base, and 9 bases lay in between. The CDR3 spans 14 residues. Germline CDR1 and CDR2: SQVTM and ANQGSEA.

V and J are TRBV7-6 and TRBJ1-3; 10 positions match TRBD1. Germline-derived CDR1 and CDR2 are SGHVS and FNYEAQ. This CDR3 has 16 amino acids. The ends lost 5 bases at V and 4 bases at J; junction bases unmatched: 8. The CDR3 loop reads CASSPDRGRGGNTIYF. DNA for the CDR3: TGTGCCAGCAGCCCTGACAGGGGGCGAGGAGGAAACACCATATATTTT.

The count of this clonotype is one. This rearrangement joins TRBV5-1 to TRBJ1-3, with unresolved D. Germline V CDR1 and CDR2: SGHRS, YFSETQ. The V and J ends lost 2 bases and 8 bases respectively, with 14 bases between them. The CDR3 sequence is 14 residues long. The CDR3 loop is CASSFGLERDTIYF. The CDR3 coding sequence is TGCGCCAGCAGCTTCGGCCTAGAAAGAGACACCATATATTTT.

This clonotype has just one count. This chain joins TRBV6-5 and TRBJ1-6; D is unclear. The germline V gene encodes CDR1 MNHEY and CDR2 SVGAGI. V dropped 5 bases and J dropped 8 bases, with 16 bases sitting between them. The length of the CDR3 is 15 residues. The CDR3 loop is CASSQQPTVDSPLHF. CDR3 nucleotide sequence: TGTGCCAGCAGTCAGCAACCGACGGTGGATTCACCCCTCCACTTT.

This clonotype was seen more than once but under ten times. The CDR3 loop reads CASSPWDRAPVGANVLTF. In DNA, the CDR3 is TGTGCCAGCAGCCCGTGGGACAGGGCCCCTGTGGGGGCCAACGTCCTGACTTTC. The chain couples TRBV5-4 to TRBJ2-6; 9 bases map to TRBD1. CDR3 length equals 18 residues. CDR1 is SGHNT, CDR2 YYREEE, per germline (reference sequence). J lost 4 bases, V lost 4 bases, and 12 bases had no gene match. The full variable domain, with the rest looked up from reference TRBV5-4 and TRBJ2-6, is ETGVTQSPTHLIKTRGQQVTLRCSSQSGHNTVSWYQQALGQGPQFIFQYYREEENGRGNFPPRFSGLQFPNYSSELNVNALELDDSALYLCASSPWDRAPVGANVLTFGAGSRLTVL.

The chain carries TRBV7-9 and TRBJ2-5, with D maybe TRBD2 (5 bases). The ends were cut back, 1 base at V and 4 bases at J, with 10 bases in the middle. There are 14 residues in the CDR3. Looked up from germline, CDR1 is SEHNR and CDR2 is FQNEAQ (reference sequence). The CDR3 loop reads CASSLVEVPETQYF. The CDR3 DNA is TGTGCCAGCAGCTTAGTGGAGGTACCAGAGACCCAGTACTTC.

This clonotype was detected only a few times. This chain connects TRBV28 to TRBJ2-5; 11 nucleotides line up with TRBD2. V shed 6 bases and J 6 bases; nucleotides not matched to a gene: 6. The CDR3 consists of 14 residues. CDR1 and CDR2 from the germline V gene are MDHEN and SYDVKM. The CDR3 nucleotides are TGTGCCAGCAGCTTAGCGGGAGGGCCAAAGACCCAGTACTTC. Amino acid sequence: CASSLAGGPKTQYF.

This clonotype has more than one count but fewer than ten. J is TRBJ1-1 and V is TRBV7-3; D possibly corresponds to TRBD1 (6 bases). Trimming cost V 4 bases and J 6 bases, with 12 bases left between them. From germline, CDR1 is SGHTA and CDR2 FQGTGA. The CDR3 covers 13 residues. CDR3 protein: CASSSSGDPEAFF. CDR3 in DNA: TGTGCCAGCAGCTCGTCAGGGGATCCTGAAGCTTTCTTT.

The chain recombines TRBV28 with TRBJ2-1; D is undetermined. The CDR3 is made up of 13 amino acids. The germline V gene has CDR1 MDHEN and CDR2 SYDVKM. V was shortened by 7 bases and J by 9 bases, with 16 bases between the two germline ends. The CDR3 reads CASKDPLSGEQFF. In DNA, the CDR3 is TGTGCCAGCAAGGACCCCCTGTCGGGTGAGCAGTTCTTC.

The chain links TRBV20-1 to TRBJ2-5, with 10 bases lining up with TRBD2. Germline V CDR1 and CDR2: DFQATT, SNEGSKA (reference sequence). This CDR3 has 15 residues. V shed 3 bases, J shed 1 base, and the junction held 5 bases outside the gene matches. The CDR3 loop is CSARSSSGSQETQYF. CDR3 nucleotide sequence: TGCAGTGCTAGGAGCTCTAGCGGGAGCCAAGAGACCCAGTACTTC.

This clonotype was detected a few times. The V gene is TRBV5-6, the J gene TRBJ2-7, with 10 nucleotides matching TRBD1. J was trimmed by 4 bases and V by 3 bases; bases with no gene match: 10. Germline V CDR1 and CDR2: SGHDT, YYEEEE. The CDR3 runs to 16 residues. This CDR3 is CASSYGQGVNIYEQYF. CDR3 in DNA: TGTGCCAGCAGCTACGGACAGGGGGTTAACATTTACGAGCAGTACTTC.

The chain joins TRBV11-2 to TRBJ2-5, with 11 nucleotides matching TRBD2. The CDR3 has 16 residues. V shed 3 bases, J shed 5 bases, and the junction held 8 bases outside the gene matches. Germline V gene lookup returns CDR1 SGHAT and CDR2 FQNNGV. CDR3 amino acids: CASSLAGTSGPETQYF. The CDR3 DNA follows: TGTGCCAGCAGCTTGGCCGGGACTAGCGGCCCCGAGACCCAGTACTTC.

This chain connects TRBV5-5 to TRBJ2-5, with D possibly TRBD2 on 6 matching bases. Germline V gene sequence: CDR1 SGHKS, CDR2 YYEKEE (reference sequence). V was clipped by 3 bases and J by 0 bases, with 21 bases between them. The CDR3 extends over 18 amino acids. For the CDR3, the DNA is TGTGCCAGCAGCTCCCGGTATCAAATGGGGGGTTACCAAGAGACCCAGTACTTC. It codes for CASSSRYQMGGYQETQYF.

This chain connects TRBV29-1 to TRBJ1-6; D perhaps matches TRBD1 (5 bases). The CDR3 is made up of 13 amino acids. Trimming cost V 6 bases and J 7 bases, with 13 bases left between them. Germline CDR1 is SQVTM and CDR2 is ANQGSEA. The CDR3 is CSVGTSGNSPLHF. CDR3 coding DNA: TGCAGCGTGGGGACTTCCGGGAATTCACCCCTCCACTTT.

This sequence joins TRBV20-1 and TRBJ2-7; 7 bases are shared with TRBD2. Per the germline V gene, CDR1 is DFQATT and CDR2 is SNEGSKA (reference sequence). The CDR3 has 12 residues. This CDR3 reads CRVAGSAYEQYF. In DNA form, the CDR3 reads TGCAGGGTAGCGGGTAGCGCCTACGAGCAGTACTTC.

Regarding this clonotype: A read error may be the cause here, since a much bigger clone is one base away. The chain combines TRBV6-1 with TRBJ1-5, with unresolved D. Germline V gene lookup returns CDR1 MNHNS and CDR2 SASEGT. This CDR3 has 13 residues. In DNA form, the CDR3 reads TGTACCAGCTGCCCACAACCGGCTCAGCCCCAGCATTTT. Protein: CTSCPQPAQPQHF.

CDR3 amino acids: CASSHGNTEAFF. In nucleotides, the CDR3 is TGCGCCAGCAGCCACGGGAACACTGAAGCTTTCTTT. The chain has TRBV4-1 and TRBJ1-1; D is unresolved. The CDR3 loop spans 12 amino acids. Trimming cost V 3 bases and J 1 base, with 3 bases left between them. CDR1 is MGHRA, CDR2 YSYEKL, per germline.

The chain recombines TRBV4-3 with TRBJ2-5; weak D call: TRBD2 (5 bases). The CDR3 is made up of 15 amino acids. The V gene's germline CDR1 is LGHNA and CDR2 YSLEER. Trimming removed 0 bases from V and 0 bases from J, with 8 bases in between. The CDR3 loop reads CASSQDPGDQETQYF. The CDR3 DNA reads as TGCGCCAGCAGCCAAGATCCCGGGGACCAAGAGACCCAGTACTTC.

This clonotype is categorized as medium-sized. V gene TRBV6-8 combines with J gene TRBJ2-5; a weak D match, TRBD2 (6 bases). Germline V CDR1 and CDR2: MNHGY, SAAAGT. The CDR3 totals 17 residues. V gave up 2 bases and J gave up 6 bases, with 22 bases separating them. CDR3 loop: CASSYRGEEGRKKTQYF. The DNA for the CDR3 is TGTGCCAGCAGTTACCGTGGGGAGGAAGGGAGGAAAAAGACCCAGTACTTC.